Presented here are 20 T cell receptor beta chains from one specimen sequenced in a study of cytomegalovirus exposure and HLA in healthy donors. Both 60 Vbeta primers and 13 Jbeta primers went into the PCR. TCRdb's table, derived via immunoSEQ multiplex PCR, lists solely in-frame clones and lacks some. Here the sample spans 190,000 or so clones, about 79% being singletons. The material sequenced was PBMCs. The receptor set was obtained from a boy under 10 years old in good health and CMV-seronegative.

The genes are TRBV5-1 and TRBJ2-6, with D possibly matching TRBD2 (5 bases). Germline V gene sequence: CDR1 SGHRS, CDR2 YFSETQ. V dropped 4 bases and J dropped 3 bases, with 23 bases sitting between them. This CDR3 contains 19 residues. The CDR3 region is CASSLTLLRTRVGANVLTF. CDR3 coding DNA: TGCGCCAGCAGCCTTACCTTACTACGGACGCGGGTTGGGGCCAACGTCCTGACTTTC.

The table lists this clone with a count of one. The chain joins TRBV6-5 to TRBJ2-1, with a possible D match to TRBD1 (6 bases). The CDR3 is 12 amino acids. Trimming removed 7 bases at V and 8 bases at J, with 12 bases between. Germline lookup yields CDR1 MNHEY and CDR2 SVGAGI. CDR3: CASKGVRHEQFF. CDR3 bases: TGTGCCAGCAAGGGGGTCCGACATGAGCAGTTCTTC.

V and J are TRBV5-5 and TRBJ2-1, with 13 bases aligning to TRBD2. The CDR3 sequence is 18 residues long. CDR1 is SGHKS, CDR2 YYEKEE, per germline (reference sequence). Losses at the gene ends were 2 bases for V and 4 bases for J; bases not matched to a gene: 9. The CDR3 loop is CASSFSLAGGLPYNEQFF. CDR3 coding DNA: TGTGCCAGCAGCTTTTCACTAGCGGGGGGGCTACCGTACAATGAGCAGTTCTTC.

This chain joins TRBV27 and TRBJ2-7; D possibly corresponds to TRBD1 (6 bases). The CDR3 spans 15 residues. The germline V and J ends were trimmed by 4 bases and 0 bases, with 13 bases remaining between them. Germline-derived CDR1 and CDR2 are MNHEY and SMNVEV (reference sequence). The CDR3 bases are TGTGCCAGCAGTTCCCCCGACAGGTACTCCTACGAGCAGTACTTC. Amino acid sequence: CASSSPDRYSYEQYF.

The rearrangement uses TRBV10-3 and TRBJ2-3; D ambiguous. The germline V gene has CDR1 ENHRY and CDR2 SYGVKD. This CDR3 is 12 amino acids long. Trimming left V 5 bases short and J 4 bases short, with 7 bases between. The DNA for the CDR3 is TGTGCCATCAGTTCTACAGCAGATACGCAGTATTTT. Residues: CAISSTADTQYF.

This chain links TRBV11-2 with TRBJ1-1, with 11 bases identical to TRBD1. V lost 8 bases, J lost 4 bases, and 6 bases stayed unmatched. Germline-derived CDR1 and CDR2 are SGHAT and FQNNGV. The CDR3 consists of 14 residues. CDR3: CASHTGTGGTEAFF. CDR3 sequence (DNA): TGTGCCAGCCATACCGGGACAGGGGGCACTGAAGCTTTCTTT.

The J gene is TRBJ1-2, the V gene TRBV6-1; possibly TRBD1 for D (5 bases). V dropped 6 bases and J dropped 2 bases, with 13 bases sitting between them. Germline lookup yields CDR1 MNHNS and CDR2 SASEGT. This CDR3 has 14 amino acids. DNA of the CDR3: TGTGCCAGCAGCCCGTCGGCAGGGAACTATGGCTACACCTTC. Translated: CASSPSAGNYGYTF.

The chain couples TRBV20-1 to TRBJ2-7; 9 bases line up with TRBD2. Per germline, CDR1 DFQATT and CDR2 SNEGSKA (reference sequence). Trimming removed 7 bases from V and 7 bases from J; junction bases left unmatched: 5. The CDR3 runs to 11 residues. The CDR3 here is CSGGGAREQYF. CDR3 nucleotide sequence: TGCAGTGGCGGGGGGGCACGAGAGCAGTACTTC.

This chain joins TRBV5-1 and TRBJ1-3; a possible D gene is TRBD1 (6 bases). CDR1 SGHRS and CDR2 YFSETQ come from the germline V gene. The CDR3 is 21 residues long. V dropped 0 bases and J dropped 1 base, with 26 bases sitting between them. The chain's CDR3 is CASSLGVWGTPTTHSGNTIYF. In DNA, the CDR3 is TGCGCCAGCAGCTTGGGCGTTTGGGGGACACCTACAACCCATTCTGGAAACACCATATATTTT.

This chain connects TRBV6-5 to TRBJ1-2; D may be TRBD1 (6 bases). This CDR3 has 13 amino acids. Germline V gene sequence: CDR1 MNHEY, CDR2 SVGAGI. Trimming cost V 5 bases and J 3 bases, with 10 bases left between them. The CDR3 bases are TGTGCCAGCAGTAGGTCAGGGGACTATGGCTACACCTTC. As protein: CASSRSGDYGYTF.

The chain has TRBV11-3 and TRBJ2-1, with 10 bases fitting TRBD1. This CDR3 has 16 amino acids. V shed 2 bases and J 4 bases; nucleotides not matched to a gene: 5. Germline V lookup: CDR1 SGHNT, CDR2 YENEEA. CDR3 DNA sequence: TGTGCCAGCAGCTTAACTTGGGGACAGGGGTACAATGAGCAGTTCTTC. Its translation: CASSLTWGQGYNEQFF.

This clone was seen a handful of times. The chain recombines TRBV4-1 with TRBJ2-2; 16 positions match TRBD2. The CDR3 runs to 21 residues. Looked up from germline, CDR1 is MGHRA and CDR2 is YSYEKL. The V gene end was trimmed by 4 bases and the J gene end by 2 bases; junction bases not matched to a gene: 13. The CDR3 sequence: CASSLLPGTSGGAFNTGELFF. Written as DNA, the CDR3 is TGCGCCAGCAGCCTCCTTCCCGGGACTAGCGGGGGGGCCTTTAACACCGGGGAGCTGTTTTTT.

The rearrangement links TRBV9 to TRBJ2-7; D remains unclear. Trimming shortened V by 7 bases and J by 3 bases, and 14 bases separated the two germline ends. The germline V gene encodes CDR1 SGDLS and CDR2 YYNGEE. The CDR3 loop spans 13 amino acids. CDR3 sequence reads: CASPFRGYYEQYF. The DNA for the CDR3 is TGTGCCAGCCCCTTCCGCGGATACTACGAGCAGTACTTC.

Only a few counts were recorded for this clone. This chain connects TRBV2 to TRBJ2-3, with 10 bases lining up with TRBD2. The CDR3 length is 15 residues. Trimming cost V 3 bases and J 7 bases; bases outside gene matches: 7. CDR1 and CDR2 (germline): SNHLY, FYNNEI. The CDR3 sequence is CASSDAAGGQNTQYF. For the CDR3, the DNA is TGTGCCAGCAGTGATGCAGCGGGGGGGCAGAATACGCAGTATTTT.

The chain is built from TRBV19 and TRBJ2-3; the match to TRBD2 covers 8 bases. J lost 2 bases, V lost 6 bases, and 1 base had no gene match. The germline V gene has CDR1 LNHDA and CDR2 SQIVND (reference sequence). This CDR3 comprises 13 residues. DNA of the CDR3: TGTGCCAGTAGCGGGGGGGCCACAGATACGCAGTATTTT. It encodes CASSGGATDTQYF.

CDR3 in amino acids: CASNRGRSGELFF. DNA of the CDR3: TGTGCCAGTAACCGAGGGAGGTCCGGGGAGCTGTTTTTT. The chain recombines TRBV7-9 with TRBJ2-2, with D possibly matching TRBD2 (6 bases). Germline V gives CDR1 SEHNR, CDR2 FQNEAQ (reference sequence). The CDR3 consists of 13 residues. The ends were cut back, 9 bases at V and 6 bases at J, with 14 bases in the middle.

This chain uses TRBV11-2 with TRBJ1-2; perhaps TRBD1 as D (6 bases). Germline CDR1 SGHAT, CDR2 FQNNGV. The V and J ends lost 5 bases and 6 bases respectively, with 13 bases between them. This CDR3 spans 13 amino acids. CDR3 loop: CASSEGQWDGYTF. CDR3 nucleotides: TGTGCCAGCAGCGAAGGACAGTGGGATGGCTACACCTTC.

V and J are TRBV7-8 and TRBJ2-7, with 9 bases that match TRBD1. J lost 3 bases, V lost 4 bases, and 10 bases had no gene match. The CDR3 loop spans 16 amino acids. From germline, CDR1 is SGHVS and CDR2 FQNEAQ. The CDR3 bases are TGTGCCAGCAGCTCTCCCGGGACAGGGTTCCTCTACGAGCAGTACTTC. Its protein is CASSSPGTGFLYEQYF.

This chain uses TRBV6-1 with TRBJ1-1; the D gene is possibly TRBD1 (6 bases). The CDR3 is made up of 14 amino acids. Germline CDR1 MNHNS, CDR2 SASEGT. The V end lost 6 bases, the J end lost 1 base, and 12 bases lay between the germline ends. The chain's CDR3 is CASRISGQNTEAFF. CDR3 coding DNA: TGTGCCAGCAGGATATCGGGACAGAACACTGAAGCTTTCTTT.

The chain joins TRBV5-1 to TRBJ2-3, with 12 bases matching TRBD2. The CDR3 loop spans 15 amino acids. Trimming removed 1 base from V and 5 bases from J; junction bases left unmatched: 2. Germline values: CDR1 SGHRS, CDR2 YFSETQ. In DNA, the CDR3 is TGCGCCAGCAGCTTGACTAGCGGGGGGTTAGATACGCAGTATTTT. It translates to CASSLTSGGLDTQYF. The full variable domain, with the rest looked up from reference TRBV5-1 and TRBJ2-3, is KAGVTQTPRYLIKTRGQQVTLSCSPISGHRSVSWYQQTPGQGLQFLFEYFSETQRNKGNFPGRFSGRQFSNSRSEMNVSTLELGDSALYLCASSLTSGGLDTQYFGPGTRLTVL.